The clone carrying this T cell receptor beta chain occurred a few times. Each CDR3 protein gets one entry after TCRdb re-called the RT-PCR reads with MiXCR. The sample includes about 540,000 distinct CDR3 sequences, approximately 22% of them seen just once. The CDR3 loop spans 16 amino acids. Germline V lookup: CDR1 SGDLS, CDR2 YYNGEE. J gave up 0 bases and V 0 bases, and 3 bases lay outside the gene matches. The source of the sample is a study of response to subunit inactivated influenza vaccine. These data were also filed under a second study, of T cells expressing NK-cell markers. From that report: Generation of TCR beta cDNA was performed by 5'RACE template switching incorporating UMIs.

The clonotype comes from a man aged 45 to 65 who received an inactivated influenza vaccine. The sample in question was CD4+ T cells sorted from PBMCs, obtained about 11 days after vaccination. This chain links TRBV9 with TRBJ1-1; 9 positions match TRBD1. CDR3 sequence reads: CASSVGGQGLNTEAFF. The CDR3 DNA reads TGTGCCAGCAGCGTAGGGGGACAGGGCTTGAACACTGAAGCTTTCTTT.